The rows below give T cell receptor beta chains drawn from one sample of a study of beta chain features in type 1 diabetes. TCRdb keeps only in-frame clones here, not all; method: immunoSEQ multiplex PCR. Of roughly 260,000 clones listed, over 20% are singletons. What was sequenced was naive CD4+ T cells from blood. The receptor source for this set is a woman aged 40 to 49 with type 1 diabetes. Both conserved end residues are part of each CDR3. Fields, in order: clone size, V gene, J gene, D gene, CDR3 DNA, CDR3 protein. The D gene is left open where the match is weak. Expanded clones are given a class, and other clones once, few, many or no size at all.

clone size: NA; V gene: TRBV5-6; J gene: TRBJ1-1; D gene: NA; CDR3 DNA: TGTGCCAGCAGCCTCCAGACAGGTGATGCTTTCTTT; CDR3 protein: CASSLQTGDAFF
clone size: few; V gene: TRBV7-9; J gene: TRBJ1-1; D gene: NA; CDR3 DNA: TGTGCCAGCAGCTTATTAGGAGGTACTGAAGCTTTCTTT; CDR3 protein: CASSLLGGTEAFF
clone size: few; V gene: TRBV28; J gene: TRBJ2-7; D gene: NA; CDR3 DNA: TGTGCCACCCAGTCAGGGGAGACCTACGAGCAGTACTTC; CDR3 protein: CATQSGETYEQYF
clone size: NA; V gene: TRBV5-6; J gene: TRBJ2-3; D gene: TRBD1; CDR3 DNA: TGTGCCAGCAGCTTGGGGACAGGGGGCAGGACAGATACGCAGTATTTT; CDR3 protein: CASSLGTGGRTDTQYF
clone size: few; V gene: TRBV15; J gene: TRBJ1-5; D gene: NA; CDR3 DNA: TGTGCCACCAGCAGAGACGAGCGGCCCCAGCATTTT; CDR3 protein: CATSRDERPQHF
clone size: NA; V gene: TRBV14; J gene: TRBJ2-5; D gene: NA; CDR3 DNA: TGTGCCAGCAGCCTAACCGGGGGTGGCCAGGAGACCCAGTACTTC; CDR3 protein: CASSLTGGGQETQYF
clone size: NA; V gene: TRBV7-2; J gene: TRBJ1-2; D gene: NA; CDR3 DNA: TGTGCCAGCAGCTCGTCAGGTCACTATGGCTACACCTTC; CDR3 protein: CASSSSGHYGYTF
clone size: NA; V gene: TRBV28; J gene: TRBJ2-5; D gene: TRBD1; CDR3 DNA: TGTGCCAGCAGCTCCCCACAGGGGGAAGAGACCCAGTACTTC; CDR3 protein: CASSSPQGEETQYF
clone size: once; V gene: TRBV28; J gene: TRBJ2-4; D gene: TRBD2; CDR3 DNA: TGTGCCAGCACCGAGGAGGCTAGCGGGGGGTACGGGGCCAAAAACATTCAGTACTTC; CDR3 protein: CASTEEASGGYGAKNIQYF
clone size: NA; V gene: TRBV6-6; J gene: TRBJ1-5; D gene: NA; CDR3 DNA: TGTGCCAGCAAAGGAGGCGATCAGCCCCAGCATTTT; CDR3 protein: CASKGGDQPQHF
clone size: few; V gene: TRBV14; J gene: TRBJ2-5; D gene: TRBD1; CDR3 DNA: TGTGCCAGCAGCCCGACAGGGTTTGAGACCCAGTACTTC; CDR3 protein: CASSPTGFETQYF
clone size: NA; V gene: TRBV9; J gene: TRBJ1-1; D gene: NA; CDR3 DNA: TGTGCCAGCAGCCCAATCAACACTGAAGCTTTCTTT; CDR3 protein: CASSPINTEAFF
clone size: NA; V gene: TRBV6-5; J gene: TRBJ2-3; D gene: NA; CDR3 DNA: TGTGCCAGCAGTCCCTCCCGGGACTTGGTGGGTACGCAGTATTTT; CDR3 protein: CASSPSRDLVGTQYF
clone size: few; V gene: TRBV27; J gene: TRBJ1-6; D gene: NA; CDR3 DNA: TGTGCCAGCAGTCCCCGACAGGACCCCAGCTCCTATAATTCACCCCTCCACTTT; CDR3 protein: CASSPRQDPSSYNSPLHF
clone size: NA; V gene: TRBV19; J gene: TRBJ2-6; D gene: NA; CDR3 DNA: TGTGCCAGTAGTATTGTCGCAGGATCTGGGGCCAACGTCCTGACTTTC; CDR3 protein: CASSIVAGSGANVLTF
clone size: NA; V gene: TRBV6-5; J gene: TRBJ2-3; D gene: TRBD2; CDR3 DNA: TGTGCCAGCAGTTACACTGCGGGAGGAACAGATACGCAGTATTTT; CDR3 protein: CASSYTAGGTDTQYF
clone size: few; V gene: TRBV5-1; J gene: TRBJ2-1; D gene: NA; CDR3 DNA: TGCGCCAGCAGCCTCGGGACTGCCAATGAGCAGTTCTTC; CDR3 protein: CASSLGTANEQFF
clone size: NA; V gene: TRBV4-1; J gene: TRBJ2-7; D gene: TRBD1; CDR3 DNA: TGCGCCGTCCCCGCCCCGGGACAGGGAAGGTGTGGGGAGCAGTACTTC; CDR3 protein: CAVPAPGQGRCGEQYF
clone size: NA; V gene: TRBV28; J gene: TRBJ2-3; D gene: NA; CDR3 DNA: TGTGCCAGCAGTTCACCGGCGGGGAGCACAGATACGCAGTATTTT; CDR3 protein: CASSSPAGSTDTQYF
clone size: few; V gene: TRBV9; J gene: TRBJ2-3; D gene: NA; CDR3 DNA: TGTGCCAGCACCCCGGTTGCAGATACGCAGTATTTT; CDR3 protein: CASTPVADTQYF
clone size: few; V gene: TRBV9; J gene: TRBJ1-2; D gene: TRBD1; CDR3 DNA: TGTGCCAGCACCTTAGGACAGGGAGAAACTAACTATGGCTACACCTTC; CDR3 protein: CASTLGQGETNYGYTF
clone size: NA; V gene: TRBV7-9; J gene: TRBJ2-3; D gene: TRBD1; CDR3 DNA: TGTGCCAGCAGCTACGACAGGGGAATAGATACGCAGTATTTT; CDR3 protein: CASSYDRGIDTQYF